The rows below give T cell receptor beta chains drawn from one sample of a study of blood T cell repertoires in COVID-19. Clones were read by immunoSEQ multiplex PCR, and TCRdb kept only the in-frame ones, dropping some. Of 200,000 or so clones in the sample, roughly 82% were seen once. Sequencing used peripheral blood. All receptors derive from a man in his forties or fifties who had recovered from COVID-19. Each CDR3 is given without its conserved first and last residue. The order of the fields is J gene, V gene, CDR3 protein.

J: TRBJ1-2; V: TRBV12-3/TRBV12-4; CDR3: ASSLMAGYGYT
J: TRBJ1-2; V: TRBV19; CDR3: ASSLRGISYGYT
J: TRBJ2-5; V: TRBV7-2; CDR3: ASSPQGGETQY
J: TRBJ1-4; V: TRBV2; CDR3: ASSSGPLNEKLF
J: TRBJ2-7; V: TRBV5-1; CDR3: ASSLAGQDLYEQY
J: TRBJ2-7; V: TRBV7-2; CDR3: ASSSTSGSYEQY
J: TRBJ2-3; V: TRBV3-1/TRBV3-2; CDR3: ASSHQPPTSGVTDTQY
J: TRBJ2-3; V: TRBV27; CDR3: ASSPLERRRNTQY
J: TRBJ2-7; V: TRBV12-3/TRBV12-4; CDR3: ASLIAYEQY
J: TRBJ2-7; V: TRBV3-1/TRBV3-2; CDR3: ASSQGGTGASYEQY